This TCR beta chain was identified in a study of blood T cell repertoires in COVID-19. TCRdb's table, derived via immunoSEQ multiplex PCR, lists solely in-frame clones and lacks some. The data show about 200,000 clones, around 80% seen once. Enrolled during active infection, Seattle patients were then followed longitudinally. This clone appeared once. Input material: peripheral blood. This receptor was identified in a woman older than 75 with COVID-19, enrolled during active disease.

The CDR3 sequence: CASSNPGGSLNGYTF. The CDR3 nucleotides are TGTGCCAGTAGTAACCCGGGGGGGAGTCTTAATGGCTACACCTTC. This chain joins TRBV19 and TRBJ1-2; D might be TRBD1 (5 bases). The CDR3 is 15 residues long. The germline V gene has CDR1 LNHDA and CDR2 SQIVND (reference sequence). Trimming removed 4 bases at V and 6 bases at J, with 18 bases between.